Below, 18 T cell receptor beta chains from the same sample are listed, as sequenced in a study of blood T cell repertoires in COVID-19. The method was immunoSEQ multiplex PCR; TCRdb's version includes in-frame clones alone and lacks a portion of them. The sample lists some 190,000 clones; approximately 85% were seen once. The sequenced sample was peripheral blood. The receptors originated from a man aged 60-69 years with acute or convalescent COVID-19.

The chain employs TRBV12-5 and TRBJ2-1; TRBD2 is a possible D gene (6 bases). This CDR3 has 14 amino acids. V was shortened by 0 bases and J by 5 bases, with 8 bases between the two germline ends. CDR1 is LGHNT and CDR2 is FRNRAP in the germline V gene. DNA of the CDR3: TGTGCTAGTGGTTTGGTAAGGAGGGACAATGAGCAGTTCTTC. This gives the protein CASGLVRRDNEQFF. Full variable domain (outside the CDR3, taken from reference TRBV12-5 and TRBJ2-1): DARVTQTPRHKVTEMGQEVTMRCQPILGHNTVFWYRQTMMQGLELLAYFRNRAPLDDSGMPKDRFSAEMPDATLATLKIQPSEPRDSAVYFCASGLVRRDNEQFFGPGTRLTVL.

The chain joins TRBV14 to TRBJ2-3, with D perhaps TRBD1 (5 bases). The germline CDR1 and CDR2 sequences are SGHDN and FVKESK. V was pared by 2 bases and J by 0 bases, with 12 bases between. The length of the CDR3 is 16 residues. The CDR3 coding sequence is TGTGCCAGCAGCCAAAACAGGAAGTTTAGCACAGATACGCAGTATTTT. It is translated as CASSQNRKFSTDTQYF.

J is TRBJ1-2 and V is TRBV3-1 (or the pseudogene TRBV3-2), with 7 bases matching TRBD1. The CDR3 consists of 15 residues. Germline V gives CDR1 LGHDT, CDR2 YNNKEL (reference sequence). Trimming took 0 bases from V and 2 from J; bases not matched to a gene: 3. The CDR3 protein is CASSQENRGNYGYTF. In DNA form, the CDR3 reads TGTGCCAGCAGCCAAGAGAACAGGGGAAACTATGGCTACACCTTC.

The CDR3 loop is CATSRGGTSGGNTGELFF. CDR3 coding DNA: TGTGCCACCAGCAGGGGAGGGACTAGCGGAGGAAACACCGGGGAGCTGTTTTTT. The chain carries TRBV15 and TRBJ2-2, with TRBD2 matching over 11 bases. The length of the CDR3 is 18 residues. The germline CDR1 and CDR2 sequences are LNHNV and YYDKDF (reference sequence). Trimming took 3 bases from V and 2 from J; bases not matched to a gene: 8.

This chain links TRBV21-1 with TRBJ2-2; the listed D gene, TRBD1, was not tested against the DNA. TRBV21-1 is designated a pseudogene. This CDR3 spans 17 amino acids. CDR3 in amino acids: CASSTPGTGGKTGELFF. CDR3 DNA sequence: TGTGCCAGCAGCACCCCCGGGACAGGGGGTAAAACCGGGGAGCTGTTTTTT.

The chain combines TRBV3-1 (or the pseudogene TRBV3-2) with TRBJ2-3; possible D gene TRBD1, 5 bases. The CDR3 is 13 residues long. Trimming shortened V by 7 bases and J by 8 bases, and 16 bases separated the two germline ends. CDR1 is LGHDT, CDR2 YNNKEL, per germline (reference sequence). The CDR3 bases are TGTGCCAGCAAGCTATCTATTGGGGCTACGCAGTATTTT. It encodes CASKLSIGATQYF.

Only one count was recorded for this clone. This chain uses TRBV12-2 with TRBJ2-7; the D call TRBD2 from the table was never checked on the DNA. TRBV12-2 is labeled a pseudogene. The CDR3 runs to 19 residues. The CDR3 region is CASRLVPRGGTSVTDEQYF. The CDR3 DNA is TGTGCAAGTCGCTTAGTACCTCGCGGCGGGACTAGCGTAACCGACGAGCAGTACTTC.

The chain uses TRBV25-1 and TRBJ2-7, with 11 bases that match TRBD2. The germline V gene has CDR1 MGHDK and CDR2 SYGVNS. The V segment lost 0 bases and the J segment 3 bases; nucleotides outside the gene matches: 4. The CDR3 is 16 residues long. The CDR3 nucleotides are TGTGCCAGCAGTGAATATGGGCTAGCGGGAGGCTACGAGCAGTACTTC. It translates to CASSEYGLAGGYEQYF.

The V gene is TRBV4-3, the J gene TRBJ1-4, with D tentatively TRBD1 (5 bases). CDR1 LGHNA and CDR2 YSLEER come from the germline V gene. V dropped 5 bases and J dropped 8 bases, with 15 bases sitting between them. This CDR3 is built from 14 residues. Here the CDR3 reads CASSDVGRGEKLFF. The CDR3 DNA is TGCGCCAGCAGCGACGTCGGGCGGGGCGAAAAACTGTTTTTT.

CDR3 sequence: CASTSSGYEQYF. The CDR3 coding sequence is TGTGCCAGCACCTCGTCCGGCTACGAGCAGTACTTC. The chain recombines TRBV3-1 (or the pseudogene TRBV3-2) with TRBJ2-7, with D uncertain. This CDR3 contains 12 residues. V was cut by 7 bases and J by 3 bases, with 10 bases left in between. CDR1 and CDR2 (germline): LGHDT, YNNKEL (reference sequence).

A few counts support this clone. The same CDR3 is also encoded by other DNA sequences in this sample. V gene TRBV28 combines with J gene TRBJ1-4; no clear D. Trimming cost V 6 bases and J 0 bases, with 11 bases left between them. This CDR3 is built from 15 residues. Germline V lookup: CDR1 MDHEN, CDR2 SYDVKM. For the CDR3, the DNA is TGTGCCAGCAGCCTCCTAGGTGCAACTAATGAAAAACTGTTTTTT. As protein: CASSLLGATNEKLFF.

A word on this clone: Other DNA sequences of this sample code for an identical CDR3. The chain employs TRBV19 and TRBJ1-3; possible D gene TRBD1, 6 bases. V lost 6 bases, J lost 0 bases, and 9 bases lay in between. The CDR3 length is 14 residues. CDR1 and CDR2 (germline): LNHDA, SQIVND (reference sequence). CDR3 in amino acids: CASRQGSSGNTIYF. CDR3 coding DNA: TGTGCCAGTAGGCAGGGGAGCTCTGGAAACACCATATATTTT.

CDR3 loop: CASSFSGREDTQYF. The CDR3 DNA is TGTGCCAGCAGTTTTAGCGGGCGGGAAGATACGCAGTATTTT. The V gene is TRBV27, the J gene TRBJ2-3, with 7 bases aligning to TRBD2. This CDR3 contains 14 residues. Looked up from germline, CDR1 is MNHEY and CDR2 is SMNVEV (reference sequence). V gave up 3 bases and J gave up 5 bases; unmatched junction bases: 5.

V usage is TRBV7-8 and J usage is TRBJ2-7, with D possibly matching TRBD1 (6 bases). Trimming removed 5 bases at V and 2 bases at J, with 10 bases between. The CDR3 extends over 13 amino acids. Germline CDR1 is SGHVS and CDR2 is FQNEAQ. CDR3 DNA: TGTGCCAGCAGCCTAAGGACAGCCTACGAGCAGTACTTC. This translates into CASSLRTAYEQYF.

This chain joins TRBV10-2 and TRBJ2-4, with TRBD2 matching over 8 bases. This CDR3 region has 18 residues. The germline gives CDR1 WSHSY, CDR2 SAAADI. V trimming: 2 bases; J trimming: 2 bases; junction bases outside the gene matches: 11. As DNA, the CDR3 is TGCGCCAGCAGTGAGGATCTATCGGGACTAGTTTCCAAAAACATTCAGTACTTC. This translates into CASSEDLSGLVSKNIQYF.

The rearrangement links TRBV19 to TRBJ1-2; tentatively, D is TRBD1 (5 bases). Germline CDR1 and CDR2: LNHDA and SQIVND (reference sequence). V shed 1 base and J shed 9 bases, with 15 bases lying between them. The CDR3 runs to 14 residues. The CDR3 coding sequence is TGTGCCAGTAGTATAGGACTCAGGGTTATCCGCTACACCTTC. It specifies CASSIGLRVIRYTF.

This sequence joins TRBV6-6 and TRBJ2-7; tentatively, D is TRBD1 (7 bases). V gave up 8 bases and J gave up 7 bases, with 15 bases separating them. This CDR3 is built from 12 residues. Germline CDR1 MNHNY, CDR2 SVGAGI (reference sequence). CDR3 amino acids: CASRKGAGEQYF. The CDR3 coding sequence is TGTGCCAGCCGGAAGGGGGCGGGGGAGCAGTACTTC.

The rearrangement joins TRBV3-1 (or the pseudogene TRBV3-2) to TRBJ2-1, with 8 bases identical to TRBD2. CDR3 size: 16 residues. The germline gives CDR1 LGHDT, CDR2 YNNKEL (reference sequence). Trimming removed 0 bases from V and 6 bases from J; junction bases left unmatched: 7. The CDR3 region has the DNA TGTGCCAGCAGCCAAGATTTTGCGGGAGGAGGCAATGAGCAGTTCTTC. It is translated as CASSQDFAGGGNEQFF.